These T cell receptor beta chains were read from a single sample in a study of CD8 T cells in acute hepatitis C reinfection. TCRdb's table, derived via immunoSEQ multiplex PCR, lists solely in-frame clones and lacks some. The table has about 40,000 clones, around 85% seen once; the top ten hold approximately 11%. The sequencing sample was made of naive CD8+ T cells from PBMCs. The source is a young woman who spontaneously cleared hepatitis C infection. CDR3s include the opening cysteine and the closing phenylalanine or tryptophan. D genes are given only for firm matches. Clone size is shown for a subset of rows, as once, few, many or a class of expanded clone.

clone size: .; J gene: TRBJ2-7; V gene: TRBV4-2; D gene: .; CDR3 DNA: TGTGCCAGCAGCCAAGAAGGGACCCTCGGCGAGCAGTACTTC; CDR3 protein: CASSQEGTLGEQYF
clone size: .; J gene: TRBJ2-1; V gene: TRBV6-6; D gene: .; CDR3 DNA: TGTGCCAGCAGTTACTCGGTTGAATCTAACAATGAGCAGTTCTTC; CDR3 protein: CASSYSVESNNEQFF
clone size: .; J gene: TRBJ1-2; V gene: TRBV7-9; D gene: .; CDR3 DNA: TGTGCCAGCAGCTTAAATATGGCGGATGGCTACACCTTC; CDR3 protein: CASSLNMADGYTF
clone size: .; J gene: TRBJ2-5; V gene: TRBV15; D gene: TRBD2; CDR3 DNA: TGTGCCACCAGCGGGGGGACTAGCGGGAGTTTGGAGACCCAGTACTTC; CDR3 protein: CATSGGTSGSLETQYF
clone size: .; J gene: TRBJ2-2; V gene: TRBV13; D gene: .; CDR3 DNA: TGTGCCAGCAGCTCCGCCGGGACATCGGCCACCGGGGAGCTGTTTTTT; CDR3 protein: CASSSAGTSATGELFF
clone size: .; J gene: TRBJ2-1; V gene: TRBV27; D gene: .; CDR3 DNA: TGTGCCAGCACCCCGGGGGTGATCGATGAGCAGTTCTTC; CDR3 protein: CASTPGVIDEQFF
clone size: once; J gene: TRBJ2-7; V gene: TRBV2; D gene: .; CDR3 DNA: TGTGCCAGCACCAAGTTGCTCCACGAGCAGTACTTC; CDR3 protein: CASTKLLHEQYF
clone size: .; J gene: TRBJ2-1; V gene: TRBV4-1; D gene: TRBD1; CDR3 DNA: TGCGCCAGCAGCGAGGGACAGGGGACGCGGGAGCAGTTCTTC; CDR3 protein: CASSEGQGTREQFF
clone size: .; J gene: TRBJ2-2; V gene: TRBV15; D gene: TRBD2; CDR3 DNA: TGTGCCACCAGCAGAGAGAAACTGGCGGGAGGGCCGATCGGGGAGCTGTTTTTT; CDR3 protein: CATSREKLAGGPIGELFF
clone size: few; J gene: TRBJ1-2; V gene: TRBV5-6; D gene: .; CDR3 DNA: TGTGCCAGCAGCGAAGGGAGTAACTATGGCTACACCTTC; CDR3 protein: CASSEGSNYGYTF
clone size: .; J gene: TRBJ2-7; V gene: TRBV2; D gene: .; CDR3 DNA: TGTGCCAGCACGGACACTTCTAGCAGACCCTACGAGCAGTACTTC; CDR3 protein: CASTDTSSRPYEQYF
clone size: .; J gene: TRBJ2-1; V gene: TRBV7-9; D gene: .; CDR3 DNA: TGTGCCATAGACCGCGAGCAGTTCTTC; CDR3 protein: CAIDREQFF
clone size: .; J gene: TRBJ2-7; V gene: TRBV6-1; D gene: .; CDR3 DNA: TGTGCCAGCATGATGGATTACGAGCAGTACTTC; CDR3 protein: CASMMDYEQYF